Listed below are T cell receptor beta chains from one sample, sequenced in a study of blood T cell repertoires in COVID-19. Clones were sequenced by immunoSEQ multiplex PCR, and TCRdb holds only the in-frame ones, with some missing. Counted here are roughly 55,000 clones, approximately 80% occurring once; the ten biggest clones make up around an eighth. Sample: peripheral blood. These receptors were taken from a man older than 75 with acute or convalescent COVID-19. The CDR3 runs from the conserved cysteine through the conserved F or W. Fields, in order: clone size, J gene, V gene, D gene, CDR3 protein, CDR3 DNA. A D gene is named only where the DNA matches it firmly. Rows give clone size only sometimes, using once, few, many, or a class for an expanded clone.

NA,TRBJ1-1,TRBV5-4,NA,CASSPSGIQAFF,TGTGCCAGCAGCCCCTCCGGGATTCAAGCTTTCTTT
few,TRBJ1-6,TRBV19,TRBD1,CASRISGTDNSPLHF,TGTGCCAGTAGGATCTCCGGGACAGATAATTCACCCCTCCACTTT
NA,TRBJ2-5,TRBV11-3,TRBD2,CASSPGLPETQYF,TGTGCCAGCAGCCCGGGACTACCAGAGACCCAGTACTTC
NA,TRBJ2-1,TRBV15,NA,CATSRGAGKYNEQFF,TGTGCCACCAGCAGAGGGGCCGGGAAGTACAATGAGCAGTTCTTC
few,TRBJ2-7,TRBV7-7,TRBD1,CASSLGQGAYEQYF,TGTGCTAGCAGCCTCGGACAGGGGGCGTACGAGCAGTACTTC
NA,TRBJ2-1,TRBV18,NA,CASSPTLTRGNGVNEQFF,TGTGCCAGCTCACCAACACTGACTAGGGGTAATGGCGTTAATGAGCAGTTCTTC
NA,TRBJ1-6,TRBV28,TRBD1,CASSSVWQGDNSPLHF,TGTGCCAGCAGTTCTGTATGGCAGGGGGATAATTCACCCCTCCACTTT
NA,TRBJ1-6,TRBV2,TRBD1,CASSETGRNSPLHF,TGTGCCAGCAGTGAGACAGGGAGGAATTCACCCCTCCACTTT
NA,TRBJ2-5,TRBV11-2,NA,CASSSGIAETQYF,TGTGCCAGCAGCTCAGGAATCGCAGAGACCCAGTACTTC
few,TRBJ2-7,TRBV6-5,NA,CASSYSAFLSPQYF,TGTGCCAGCAGTTACTCGGCCTTCCTCTCGCCTCAGTACTTC
NA,TRBJ2-7,TRBV27,TRBD2,CASSRTGTSGTYEQYF,TGTGCCAGCAGTCGGACCGGGACTAGCGGGACTTACGAGCAGTACTTC
NA,TRBJ1-5,TRBV20-1,NA,CSASGGLSNQPQHF,TGCAGTGCTAGTGGTGGGCTTAGCAATCAGCCCCAGCATTTT
NA,TRBJ2-3,TRBV2,TRBD1,CASSEAPDRVSTDTQYF,TGTGCCAGCAGTGAAGCGCCGGACAGGGTCAGCACAGATACGCAGTATTTT
once,TRBJ1-5,TRBV19,NA,CASSIEAGISNQPQHF,TGTGCCAGTAGTATAGAGGCAGGGATTAGCAATCAGCCCCAGCATTTT
NA,TRBJ2-3,TRBV9,TRBD1,CASNLDRGTDTQYF,TGTGCCAGCAACCTGGACAGGGGCACAGATACGCAGTATTTT
NA,TRBJ1-1,TRBV19,TRBD1,CASGPGQGMNTEAFF,TGTGCCAGTGGACCGGGACAGGGGATGAACACTGAAGCTTTCTTT
NA,TRBJ1-5,TRBV2,NA,CASRISQPQHF,TGTGCCAGCCGTATCTCTCAGCCCCAGCATTTT
NA,TRBJ1-4,TRBV11-2,NA,CASSTWTYSNEKLFF,TGTGCCAGCAGCACCTGGACATACTCTAATGAAAAACTGTTTTTT
NA,TRBJ2-1,TRBV5-1,TRBD2,CASSPLAGGYNEQFF,TGCGCCAGCAGCCCACTAGCGGGGGGCTACAATGAGCAGTTCTTC
NA,TRBJ1-2,TRBV30,TRBD1,CAWSAGTGAGNGYTF,TGTGCCTGGAGTGCCGGGACAGGGGCCGGGAATGGCTACACCTTC
NA,TRBJ2-1,TRBV9,TRBD2,CASSSGLAGNNEQFF,TGTGCCAGCAGCTCCGGACTAGCGGGAAACAATGAGCAGTTCTTC
few,TRBJ1-2,TRBV5-4,NA,CASSSGLLNYGYTF,TGTGCCAGCAGCAGCGGCCTACTAAACTATGGCTACACCTTC
NA,TRBJ1-5,TRBV12-3/TRBV12-4,NA,CASSRGNQPQHF,TGTGCCAGCAGCCGGGGCAATCAGCCCCAGCATTTT
NA,TRBJ1-2,TRBV29-1,NA,CSVTAGPYGYTF,TGCAGCGTTACGGCAGGGCCCTATGGCTACACCTTC
NA,TRBJ1-2,TRBV6-5,TRBD1,CASSYDREDYGYTF,TGTGCCAGCAGCTATGACAGGGAGGATTATGGCTACACCTTC
NA,TRBJ1-2,TRBV6-5,NA,CASSWSERSNYGYTF,TGTGCCAGCAGTTGGAGTGAACGGTCTAACTATGGCTACACCTTC
few,TRBJ1-1,TRBV7-8,TRBD1,CASSARDRLNTEAFF,TGTGCCAGCAGCGCCCGGGACAGGTTGAACACTGAAGCTTTCTTT
NA,TRBJ2-1,TRBV5-5,NA,CASSLTGLSYNEQFF,TGTGCCAGCAGCTTAACAGGTCTCTCCTACAATGAGCAGTTCTTC
medium-sized,TRBJ1-2,TRBV4-2,NA,CASSFTADPNYGYTF,TGTGCCAGCAGCTTCACAGCCGATCCTAACTATGGCTACACCTTC
NA,TRBJ2-7,TRBV25-1,TRBD1,CASRQTGVVYEQYF,TGTGCCAGCAGGCAGACAGGGGTTGTTTACGAGCAGTACTTC
NA,TRBJ1-1,TRBV12-3/TRBV12-4,NA,CASSPVVTEAFF,TGTGCCAGCAGCCCTGTAGTAACTGAAGCTTTCTTT
NA,TRBJ1-3,TRBV5-6,NA,CASSLAASGNTIYF,TGTGCCAGCAGCTTGGCAGCGTCTGGAAACACCATATATTTT
few,TRBJ1-2,TRBV9,NA,CASSVAAPASGNYGYTF,TGTGCCAGCAGCGTAGCGGCCCCTGCTAGTGGTAACTATGGCTACACCTTC
NA,TRBJ2-6,TRBV5-1,NA,CASSPGHRGGSGANVLTF,TGCGCCAGCAGCCCGGGCCACAGGGGGGGCTCTGGGGCCAACGTCCTGACTTTC
few,TRBJ2-1,TRBV19,TRBD1,CASTWTGEKSNEQFF,TGTGCCAGTACTTGGACAGGTGAGAAAAGCAATGAGCAGTTCTTC
few,TRBJ2-5,TRBV5-4,TRBD2,CASSPGGSAETQYF,TGTGCCAGCAGCCCCGGGGGGTCCGCCGAGACCCAGTACTTC
NA,TRBJ1-1,TRBV2,NA,CASCLDRMNTEAFF,TGTGCCAGCTGCCTGGACAGAATGAACACTGAAGCTTTCTTT
NA,TRBJ2-2,TRBV7-2,TRBD2,CASSPGRLAGHTGELFF,TGTGCCAGCAGCCCGGGGAGACTAGCGGGACACACCGGGGAGCTGTTTTTT
NA,TRBJ1-6,TRBV2,TRBD1,CASSEDREVSPLHF,TGTGCCAGCAGTGAGGACAGGGAAGTTTCACCCCTCCACTTT
NA,TRBJ2-1,TRBV11-3,TRBD1,CASSPRTGTDNEQFF,TGTGCCAGCAGCCCCCGGACAGGGACGGATAATGAGCAGTTCTTC
once,TRBJ2-1,TRBV5-4,TRBD1,CASSSAGTGVNEQFF,TGTGCCAGCAGCTCGGCCGGGACAGGGGTCAATGAGCAGTTCTTC
NA,TRBJ2-7,TRBV12-3/TRBV12-4,NA,CASSLARSYEQYF,TGTGCCAGCAGTTTAGCGCGTTCCTACGAGCAGTACTTC